Presented here are 20 T cell receptor beta chains from one specimen sequenced in a study of tumor-infiltrating lymphocytes in localized non-small cell lung cancer. Sequenced by immunoSEQ multiplex PCR; TCRdb stores in-frame clones only, minus some. The sample lists about 6,400 clones, roughly 70% occurring once. Sequencing was performed on lung tumor tissue. All receptors come from a human donor with non-small cell lung cancer.

The chain recombines TRBV28 with TRBJ1-2, with 7 bases matching TRBD1. This CDR3 contains 15 residues. V lost 5 bases, J lost 0 bases, and 6 bases stayed unmatched. Germline assignment: CDR1 MDHEN and CDR2 SYDVKM. The CDR3 region has the DNA TGTGCCAGCAGTCGATACAGGGGCGCTAACTATGGCTACACCTTC. Amino acid sequence: CASSRYRGANYGYTF.

The gene calls are TRBV9 and TRBJ2-2; 10 bases match TRBD1. Germline CDR1 reads SGDLS; CDR2 reads YYNGEE. There are 15 residues in the CDR3. Trimming at V came to 4 bases and at J to 5 bases, leaving 5 bases not matched to a gene. The CDR3 DNA reads TGTGCCAGCAGCCGACAGGGGGCGGGAACCGGGGAGCTGTTTTTT. Amino acids: CASSRQGAGTGELFF.

Details on this clone: Its ends do not fully match the called genes, so a read error is possible. The rearrangement joins TRBV29-1 to TRBJ2-3; TRBD2 is a possible D gene (6 bases). The CDR3 has 18 amino acids. CDR1 is SQVTM and CDR2 is ANQGSEA in the germline V gene. CDR3 coding DNA: TGCAGCGTCGAAGGGCGGGAATCAACCCTAACTAGCACAGATACGCAGTATTTT. Protein sequence: CSVEGRESTLTSTDTQYF.

By proportion, this clone is large. The chain joins TRBV7-2 to TRBJ2-5; no definite D call. The CDR3 has 14 amino acids. CDR1 is SGHTA, CDR2 FQGNSA, per germline. Trimming removed 5 bases at V and 2 bases at J, with 12 bases between. The CDR3 loop is CASSNDADQETQYF. The CDR3 DNA reads TGTGCCAGCAGCAACGACGCAGATCAAGAGACCCAGTACTTC.

This clone was counted only a few times. The chain employs TRBV4-1 and TRBJ1-5; 8 nucleotides align to TRBD1. The CDR3 consists of 15 residues. Germline-derived CDR1 and CDR2 are MGHRA and YSYEKL. The ends lost 8 bases at V and 2 bases at J; junction bases unmatched: 8. CDR3 region: CASASGGWGNQPQHF. In DNA, the CDR3 is TGCGCCAGCGCGTCAGGGGGCTGGGGCAATCAGCCCCAGCATTTT.

The chain couples TRBV7-2 to TRBJ1-4; D may be TRBD1 (5 bases). Looked up from germline, CDR1 is SGHTA and CDR2 is FQGNSA. The CDR3 runs to 16 residues. V was trimmed by 1 base and J by 7 bases, leaving 16 bases between them. The CDR3 protein is CASSLEGLESAEKLFF. CDR3 nucleotides: TGTGCCAGCAGCTTAGAGGGGTTGGAAAGTGCTGAAAAACTGTTTTTT. Using reference TRBV7-2 and TRBJ1-4 for the parts outside the CDR3, the full variable domain is GAGVSQSPSNKVTEKGKDVELRCDPISGHTALYWYRQSLGQGLEFLIYFQGNSAPDKSGLPSDRFSAERTGGSVSTLTIQRTQQEDSAVYLCASSLEGLESAEKLFFGSGTQLSVL.

The chain is built from TRBV5-6 and TRBJ2-3; D is uncertain. The CDR3 consists of 14 residues. Germline lookup yields CDR1 SGHDT and CDR2 YYEEEE. Deletions cut 3 bases from V and 0 bases from J, with 8 bases between. The CDR3 DNA reads as TGTGCCAGCAGCTCTCAGCGAAGCACAGATACGCAGTATTTT. Translation: CASSSQRSTDTQYF.

The V gene is TRBV7-6, the J gene TRBJ2-5; TRBD1 might be the D (6 bases). This CDR3 is 13 amino acids long. Trimming removed 5 bases from V and 2 bases from J, with 9 bases in between. Germline V gene data show CDR1 as SGHVS and CDR2 as FNYEAQ. CDR3 nucleotide sequence: TGTGCCAGCAGCCGAGGACAGCAAGAGACCCAGTACTTC. Translating gives CASSRGQQETQYF.

The V and J genes are TRBV2 and TRBJ2-1; 7 bases line up with TRBD1. V shed 3 bases and J 10 bases; nucleotides not matched to a gene: 6. CDR1 SNHLY and CDR2 FYNNEI come from the germline V gene. The CDR3 is made up of 13 amino acids. The CDR3 is CASSDPDRDEQFF. The DNA of the CDR3 is TGTGCCAGCAGTGATCCCGACAGGGACGAGCAGTTCTTC.

This chain uses TRBV7-2 with TRBJ2-2; the D gene is possibly TRBD2 (5 bases). Trimming took off 5 bases at V and 3 bases at J, with 13 bases between the two ends. The CDR3 covers 15 residues. Germline values: CDR1 SGHTA, CDR2 FQGNSA. CDR3 sequence: CASSPLTSYTGELFF. CDR3 nucleotide sequence: TGTGCCAGCAGCCCCCTCACTAGTTACACCGGGGAGCTGTTTTTT.

This clone was detected only a few times. The chain recombines TRBV7-9 with TRBJ2-1; tentative D call: TRBD2 (6 bases). CDR3 length equals 13 residues. Per the germline V gene, CDR1 is SEHNR and CDR2 is FQNEAQ (reference sequence). V was trimmed by 6 bases and J by 5 bases, leaving 11 bases between them. DNA of the CDR3: TGTGCCAGCAGTGGGGGGTGGCACAATGAGCAGTTCTTC. Translating it yields CASSGGWHNEQFF.

The CDR3 DNA reads as TGCGCCAGCAGCTTGGGTCAGGCCAACTATGGCTACACCTTC. Protein: CASSLGQANYGYTF. The J gene is TRBJ1-2, the V gene TRBV5-1, with no clear D. The CDR3 covers 14 residues. Trimming cost V 0 bases and J 2 bases, with 8 bases left between them. Germline-derived CDR1 and CDR2 are SGHRS and YFSETQ.

This chain joins TRBV6-1 and TRBJ2-7; D not certain. This CDR3 has 13 amino acids. The germline gives CDR1 MNHNS, CDR2 SASEGT. Deletions cut 8 bases from V and 0 bases from J, with 11 bases between. The CDR3 DNA is TGTGCCAGCCTGGCAAGGAGCTCCTACGAGCAGTACGTC. Protein: CASLARSSYEQYV.

V usage is TRBV7-9 and J usage is TRBJ1-1; 9 nucleotides line up with TRBD1. From germline, CDR1 is SEHNR and CDR2 FQNEAQ (reference sequence). This CDR3 is 14 amino acids long. V trimming: 6 bases; J trimming: 7 bases; junction bases outside the gene matches: 9. CDR3 bases: TGTGCCAGCAGGTCCGGGACAGGGAGGGGTGAAGCTTTCTTT. Protein product: CASRSGTGRGEAFF.

The chain recombines TRBV4-2 with TRBJ2-7; TRBD2 matches at 9 bases. Unmatched junction bases numbered 6, after V lost 2 bases and J lost 1 base. The CDR3 totals 16 residues. The V gene's germline CDR1 is LGHNA and CDR2 YNFKEQ. CDR3 region: CASSQQSGRSSYEQYF. In DNA form, the CDR3 reads TGTGCCAGCAGCCAACAAAGCGGGAGGTCGTCCTACGAGCAGTACTTC.

The genes are TRBV7-2 and TRBJ1-5; perhaps TRBD1 as D (6 bases). The CDR3 consists of 15 residues. From germline, CDR1 is SGHTA and CDR2 FQGNSA. Trimming removed 0 bases from V and 3 bases from J, with 9 bases in between. CDR3 DNA sequence: TGTGCCAGCAGCTTAGCGCGGGGGGCCAATCAGCCCCAGCATTTT. Its translation: CASSLARGANQPQHF. Full variable domain (outside the CDR3, taken from reference TRBV7-2 and TRBJ1-5): GAGVSQSPSNKVTEKGKDVELRCDPISGHTALYWYRQSLGQGLEFLIYFQGNSAPDKSGLPSDRFSAERTGGSVSTLTIQRTQQEDSAVYLCASSLARGANQPQHFGDGTRLSIL.

This chain joins TRBV28 and TRBJ1-1, with D unresolved. Per the germline V gene, CDR1 is MDHEN and CDR2 is SYDVKM. V gave up 1 base and J gave up 10 bases, with 13 bases separating them. The CDR3 loop spans 13 amino acids. CDR3 loop: CASSLSRNSGAFF. The CDR3 coding sequence is TGTGCCAGCAGTTTATCGAGGAACTCGGGAGCTTTCTTT.

The CDR3 here is CASSVGTAYQETQYF. CDR3 nucleotide sequence: TGTGCCAGCAGCGTAGGGACAGCGTACCAAGAGACCCAGTACTTC. The chain joins TRBV9 to TRBJ2-5; tentatively, D is TRBD1 (6 bases). With 0 bases removed from V and 0 bases from J, the gap between germline ends came to 9 bases. The CDR3 is made up of 15 amino acids. CDR1 is SGDLS, CDR2 YYNGEE, per germline.

The chain combines TRBV7-3 with TRBJ2-1; D might be TRBD2 (6 bases). Trimming shortened V by 2 bases and J by 5 bases, and 10 bases separated the two germline ends. Germline V CDR1 and CDR2: SGHTA, FQGTGA. CDR3 length equals 14 residues. The CDR3 region is CASSLGGLNNEQFF. CDR3 DNA sequence: TGTGCCAGCAGCTTAGGGGGGTTGAACAATGAGCAGTTCTTC. Combining the CDR3 with reference TRBV7-3 and TRBJ2-1 gives the whole variable domain GAGVSQTPSNKVTEKGKYVELRCDPISGHTALYWYRQSLGQGPEFLIYFQGTGAADDSGLPNDRFFAVRPEGSVSTLKIQRTERGDSAVYLCASSLGGLNNEQFFGPGTRLTVL.

This clone was seen a few times. J is TRBJ2-3 and V is TRBV7-6; the D gene is possibly TRBD1 (5 bases). Deletions cut 5 bases from V and 2 bases from J, with 14 bases between. This CDR3 region has 15 residues. The V gene's germline CDR1 is SGHVS and CDR2 FNYEAQ. DNA for the CDR3: TGTGCCAGCAGCCTATCAGGGCTCCTCACAGATACGCAGTATTTT. It codes for CASSLSGLLTDTQYF.